These 30 T cell receptor beta chains were all obtained from the same sample, sequenced in a study of glioma-infiltrating T cells after dendritic cell vaccination. Time point reported: after dendritic cell vaccination, including at tumor progression/relapse. TCRdb's table, derived via immunoSEQ multiplex PCR, lists solely in-frame clones and lacks some. The sample has roughly 60,000 clones; over 65% are singletons. Sequenced here: blood, sampled after dendritic cell vaccination. The receptors were sampled from a human donor with glioblastoma.

This clone showed up just once. V is TRBV5-5 and J is TRBJ2-7; D possibly corresponds to TRBD1 (6 bases). Germline CDR1 and CDR2: SGHKS and YYEKEE (reference sequence). The CDR3 loop spans 14 amino acids. V lost 2 bases and J 3 bases, leaving 12 bases between the germline ends. This CDR3 reads CASSFSSQGYEQYF. The CDR3 nucleotides read TGTGCCAGCAGCTTCTCCTCACAGGGCTACGAGCAGTACTTC.

This sequence joins TRBV6-1 and TRBJ2-7; 7 bases are a match to TRBD1. V gave up 7 bases and J gave up 2 bases; unmatched junction bases: 8. Germline V lookup: CDR1 MNHNS, CDR2 SASEGT. The CDR3 loop spans 14 amino acids. CDR3 loop: CASTFLQGTYEQYF. The CDR3 region has the DNA TGTGCCAGCACCTTCTTACAGGGGACCTACGAGCAGTACTTC.

The V gene is TRBV9, the J gene TRBJ1-1; no clear D gene. Trimming stripped 0 bases from V and 1 base from J, with 4 bases between. Germline values: CDR1 SGDLS, CDR2 YYNGEE. The CDR3 sequence is 13 residues long. CDR3 protein: CASSVGENTEAFF. The CDR3 region has the DNA TGTGCCAGCAGCGTAGGAGAGAACACTGAAGCTTTCTTT.

The rearrangement uses TRBV19 and TRBJ1-1, with TRBD1 matching over 8 bases. Per the germline V gene, CDR1 is LNHDA and CDR2 is SQIVND (reference sequence). The J segment lost 4 bases and the V segment lost 5 bases, leaving 9 bases of the junction unmatched. The CDR3 is 15 amino acids. The CDR3 region has the DNA TGTGCCAGTAGTCCCCGACAGGGGCCCGTCACTGAAGCTTTCTTT. Translation gives CASSPRQGPVTEAFF.

The rearrangement joins TRBV19 to TRBJ1-2; TRBD1 agrees at 7 bases. J gave up 6 bases and V 7 bases, and 11 bases lay outside the gene matches. The CDR3 has 14 amino acids. Germline CDR1 LNHDA, CDR2 SQIVND (reference sequence). CDR3 coding DNA: TGTGCCAGTACTTTCCCAGGACAGGTCGATGGCTACACCTTC. Its translation: CASTFPGQVDGYTF.

The rearrangement joins TRBV27 to TRBJ1-1; 7 positions match TRBD1. The V and J ends lost 2 bases and 5 bases, in that order; junction bases with no gene match: 5. The CDR3 extends over 14 amino acids. Germline V CDR1 and CDR2: MNHEY, SMNVEV (reference sequence). The CDR3: CASSLGTALTEAFF. In nucleotides, the CDR3 is TGTGCCAGCAGTTTAGGGACAGCCCTAACTGAAGCTTTCTTT.

Here the CDR3 DNA reads TGTGCCAGTAGAAGGACTAGCGGGGCGATCACAGATACGCAGTATTTT. It encodes CASRRTSGAITDTQYF. V and J are TRBV19 and TRBJ2-3; 12 nucleotides match TRBD2. CDR1 LNHDA and CDR2 SQIVND come from the germline V gene (reference sequence). Unmatched junction bases numbered 6, after V lost 6 bases and J lost 2 bases. The CDR3 is 16 residues long.

The chain uses TRBV30 and TRBJ2-3; tentative D call: TRBD1 (7 bases). The CDR3 has 15 residues. V lost 1 base and J lost 8, with 19 bases in between. Germline V gives CDR1 GTSNPN, CDR2 SVGIG (reference sequence). The CDR3 DNA sequence: TGTGCCTGGAGTGGCAGGGGGGAATCCAGCCTTACGCAGTATTTT. This codes for CAWSGRGESSLTQYF. The entire variable domain, with the rest obtained from reference TRBV30 and TRBJ2-3, is as follows: SQTIHQWPATLVQPVGSPLSLECTVEGTSNPNLYWYRQAAGRGLQLLFYSVGIGQISSEVPQNLSASRPQDRQFILSSKKLLLSDSGFYLCAWSGRGESSLTQYFGPGTRLTVL.

The rearrangement joins TRBV4-1 to TRBJ2-5, with a weak D call TRBD1 (6 bases). This CDR3 has 15 residues. The V gene's germline CDR1 is MGHRA and CDR2 YSYEKL. Trimming left V 4 bases short and J 2 bases short, with 14 bases between. CDR3 in amino acids: CASSRTPRGQETQYF. The CDR3 nucleotides read TGCGCCAGCAGCCGTACGCCGAGGGGGCAAGAGACCCAGTACTTC.

The V and J genes are TRBV7-2 and TRBJ2-7, with 10 positions matching TRBD2. The V segment lost 5 bases and the J segment 0 bases; nucleotides outside the gene matches: 4. CDR1 is SGHTA, CDR2 FQGNSA, per germline. This CDR3 spans 15 amino acids. CDR3: CASSPRTSGSYEQYF. The CDR3 nucleotides read TGTGCCAGCAGCCCTAGGACTAGCGGCTCCTACGAGCAGTACTTC.

The chain carries TRBV7-9 and TRBJ1-2; the D gene is possibly TRBD1 (6 bases). Looked up from germline, CDR1 is SEHNR and CDR2 is FQNEAQ (reference sequence). There are 15 residues in the CDR3. Trimming took off 5 bases at V and 4 bases at J, with 17 bases between the two ends. As DNA, the CDR3 is TGTGCCAGCAGCCCCCGGCCCCGGACAGTCTATGGCTACACCTTC. It yields the protein CASSPRPRTVYGYTF.

This chain links TRBV4-3 with TRBJ2-5; D is perhaps TRBD1 (5 bases). The germline V gene encodes CDR1 LGHNA and CDR2 YSLEER. CDR3 size: 14 residues. Deletions cut 0 bases from V and 9 bases from J, with 14 bases between. Here the CDR3 DNA reads TGCGCCAGCAGCCAAGATTTAAGGACACCAGCCCAGTACTTC. Protein: CASSQDLRTPAQYF.

In this sample, this clone turned up a few times. The chain carries TRBV18 and TRBJ1-1, with TRBD1 identical over 8 bases. CDR1 and CDR2 (germline): KGHSH, LQKENI. V shed 5 bases and J 5 bases; nucleotides not matched to a gene: 4. The CDR3 is 13 residues long. CDR3: CASSEQGETEAFF. In nucleotides, the CDR3 is TGTGCCAGCTCAGAACAGGGGGAGACTGAAGCTTTCTTT.

This chain links TRBV15 with TRBJ1-5, with D possibly being TRBD1 (5 bases). CDR1 and CDR2 (germline): LNHNV, YYDKDF (reference sequence). This CDR3 comprises 16 residues. The V end lost 1 base, the J end lost 3 bases, and 13 bases lay between the germline ends. CDR3: CATSRVPTELNQPQHF. The DNA of the CDR3 is TGTGCCACCAGCAGAGTTCCGACAGAACTCAATCAGCCCCAGCATTTT.

The rearrangement joins TRBV30 to TRBJ1-2; TRBD1 matches 12 bases. CDR1 is GTSNPN and CDR2 is SVGIG in the germline V gene (reference sequence). V trimming: 3 bases; J trimming: 8 bases; junction bases outside the gene matches: 7. The CDR3 has 14 residues. The CDR3: CAWRSGQGAGGYTF. CDR3 nucleotide sequence: TGTGCCTGGAGATCGGGACAGGGGGCGGGGGGCTACACCTTC.

The V gene is TRBV5-4, the J gene TRBJ2-5; TRBD1 agrees at 10 bases. The CDR3 covers 14 residues. Germline V gene lookup returns CDR1 SGHNT and CDR2 YYREEE (reference sequence). V gave up 4 bases and J gave up 3 bases; unmatched junction bases: 3. CDR3 bases: TGTGCCAGCAGCCGGGACAGGGGAGAAGAGACCCAGTACTTC. It yields the protein CASSRDRGEETQYF.

This rearrangement joins TRBV25-1 to TRBJ2-1; 11 nucleotides agree with TRBD1. This CDR3 is 13 amino acids long. J was trimmed by 6 bases and V by 6 bases; bases with no gene match: 1. The V gene's germline CDR1 is MGHDK and CDR2 SYGVNS. The CDR3, as DNA: TGTGCCAGCAGCGGGACAGGGGGCAATGAGCAGTTCTTC. Protein product: CASSGTGGNEQFF.

This rearrangement joins TRBV4-3 to TRBJ2-1, with 8 bases identical to TRBD1. Unmatched junction bases numbered 10, after V lost 5 bases and J lost 7 bases. This CDR3 comprises 15 residues. Per germline, CDR1 LGHNA and CDR2 YSLEER. The CDR3 region is CASSYGQGALNEQFF. The CDR3 DNA is TGCGCCAGCAGCTATGGGCAGGGGGCATTGAATGAGCAGTTCTTC.

The sample holds one count of this clone. V usage is TRBV30 and J usage is TRBJ2-5; 8 bases map to TRBD2. CDR3 length: 14 amino acids. J lost 1 base, V lost 5 bases, and 6 bases had no gene match. CDR1 GTSNPN and CDR2 SVGIG come from the germline V gene (reference sequence). The CDR3 is CAWGVAGPQETQYF. CDR3 nucleotide sequence: TGTGCCTGGGGGGTAGCGGGGCCCCAAGAGACCCAGTACTTC.

The CDR3 region is CASSLGDSPGYEQYF. CDR3 DNA: TGTGCCAGCAGCTTGGGGGACTCACCTGGGTACGAGCAGTACTTC. V usage is TRBV5-4 and J usage is TRBJ2-7; a possible D gene is TRBD2 (6 bases). Per germline, CDR1 SGHNT and CDR2 YYREEE (reference sequence). V was clipped by 0 bases and J by 4 bases, with 14 bases between them. The CDR3 spans 15 residues.

This clone was detected ten times or more. J is TRBJ1-1 and V is TRBV7-2; maybe TRBD1 (6 bases). Germline V CDR1 and CDR2: SGHTA, FQGNSA. V lost 5 bases and J lost 4, with 17 bases in between. The length of the CDR3 is 15 residues. CDR3 bases: TGTGCCAGCAGCCTACAGGTGACAGGTTTCACTGAAGCTTTCTTT. Its protein product is CASSLQVTGFTEAFF.

The rearrangement links TRBV27 to TRBJ1-6; D is undetermined. Germline CDR1 and CDR2: MNHEY and SMNVEV (reference sequence). V was cut by 5 bases and J by 7 bases, with 12 bases left in between. The CDR3 is made up of 14 amino acids. CDR3 protein: CASSPGLGNSPLHF. DNA for the CDR3: TGTGCCAGCAGTCCGGGATTGGGGAATTCACCCCTCCACTTT.

This sequence joins TRBV19 and TRBJ1-5; the D gene is possibly TRBD1 (5 bases). This CDR3 is 16 amino acids long. Deletions cut 1 base from V and 3 bases from J, with 13 bases between. CDR1 is LNHDA, CDR2 SQIVND, per germline (reference sequence). CDR3 sequence reads: CASSIGGATANQPQHF. The CDR3 DNA sequence: TGTGCCAGTAGTATAGGGGGTGCGACAGCCAATCAGCCCCAGCATTTT. The variable domain in full, with the rest retrieved from reference TRBV19 and TRBJ1-5, is DGGITQSPKYLFRKEGQNVTLSCEQNLNHDAMYWYRQDPGQGLRLIYYSQIVNDFQKGDIAEGYSVSREKKESFPLTVTSAQKNPTAFYLCASSIGGATANQPQHFGDGTRLSIL.

CDR3 nucleotides: TGTGCCAGCAGCCACGGGTCCTACGAGCAGTACTTC. This encodes CASSHGSYEQYF. The chain joins TRBV28 to TRBJ2-7; no firm D call. The CDR3 is 12 residues long. The ends were cut back, 6 bases at V and 1 base at J, with 7 bases in the middle. Per germline, CDR1 MDHEN and CDR2 SYDVKM.

The chain recombines TRBV7-2 with TRBJ1-6; 7 positions match TRBD1. The CDR3 runs to 16 residues. V was clipped by 4 bases and J by 5 bases; unmatched bases: 8. CDR1 and CDR2 (germline): SGHTA, FQGNSA. This chain's CDR3 is CASSSRQGVNNSPLHF. The DNA of the CDR3 is TGTGCCAGCAGCTCGAGACAGGGCGTAAATAATTCACCCCTCCACTTT.

The chain couples TRBV7-3 to TRBJ2-3; 8 bases map to TRBD1. Per the germline V gene, CDR1 is SGHTA and CDR2 is FQGTGA. This CDR3 is 13 amino acids long. With 5 bases clipped from V and 2 bases from J, the junction kept 0 bases outside the gene matches. The CDR3, as DNA: TGTGCCAGCAGCCAGGGGGCCACAGATACGCAGTATTTT. Translating it yields CASSQGATDTQYF.

V and J are TRBV5-1 and TRBJ1-3; 8 bases fit TRBD1. The CDR3 contains 16 residues. Germline lookup yields CDR1 SGHRS and CDR2 YFSETQ. The V segment lost 4 bases and the J segment 3 bases; nucleotides outside the gene matches: 9. The DNA for the CDR3 is TGCGCCAGCAGCCTTTGGACAGGGATCGTTGGAAACACCATATATTTT. It specifies CASSLWTGIVGNTIYF.

J is TRBJ2-5 and V is TRBV4-1, with TRBD2 identical over 8 bases. The CDR3 is 14 amino acids. V shed 6 bases, J shed 2 bases, and the junction held 5 bases outside the gene matches. Germline CDR1 is MGHRA and CDR2 is YSYEKL. CDR3 sequence reads: CASRLTSGQETQYF. The DNA for the CDR3 is TGCGCCAGCAGGCTTACTAGCGGACAAGAGACCCAGTACTTC.

This clone was seen a handful of times. The rearrangement joins TRBV2 to TRBJ2-7; 10 positions agree with TRBD1. The germline V gene encodes CDR1 SNHLY and CDR2 FYNNEI. Unmatched junction bases numbered 5, after V lost 6 bases and J lost 3 bases. This CDR3 has 14 amino acids. The CDR3 here is CASRSGTGVYEQYF. The CDR3 region has the DNA TGTGCCAGCAGGTCCGGGACAGGGGTCTACGAGCAGTACTTC.

This chain connects TRBV13 to TRBJ2-5, with D perhaps TRBD2 (6 bases). From germline, CDR1 is PRHDT and CDR2 FYEKMQ (reference sequence). The CDR3 length is 14 residues. V lost 0 bases, J lost 5 bases, and 10 bases lay in between. CDR3 coding DNA: TGTGCCAGCAGCTTAGGGGGCGGGGTGGAGACCCAGTACTTC. This gives the protein CASSLGGGVETQYF.